A single T cell receptor (beta chain) is shown here with its context. Its antigen is undetermined. This entry comes from a study of memory CD4+ T cells and cytomegalovirus serostatus. Study findings and constraints: Suggested: most of the CMV-linked TCR signature lies in CD4+ memory cells.

TCRdb's table, derived via immunoSEQ multiplex PCR, lists solely in-frame clones and lacks some. Of around 63,000 clones in the sample, 80% were seen once. Single viable CD3+CD4+CD8-CD45RO+ cells were sorted as the memory CD4+ T cells. The sequenced sample consisted of memory CD4+ T cells from blood. The clonotype was recovered from an adult in good health and CMV-seronegative. Some clones in this sample may be carry-over from other donors' samples.

The CDR3 sequence: CASSSDRKTDGEKLFF. The CDR3, as DNA: TGTGCCAGTAGTAGTGACAGGAAAACGGACGGGGAAAAACTGTTTTTT. This chain connects TRBV19 to TRBJ1-4; TRBD1 might be the D (6 bases). Germline loops: CDR1 LNHDA, CDR2 SQIVND (reference sequence). V shed 4 bases and J shed 8 bases, with 20 bases lying between them. The length of the CDR3 is 16 residues.